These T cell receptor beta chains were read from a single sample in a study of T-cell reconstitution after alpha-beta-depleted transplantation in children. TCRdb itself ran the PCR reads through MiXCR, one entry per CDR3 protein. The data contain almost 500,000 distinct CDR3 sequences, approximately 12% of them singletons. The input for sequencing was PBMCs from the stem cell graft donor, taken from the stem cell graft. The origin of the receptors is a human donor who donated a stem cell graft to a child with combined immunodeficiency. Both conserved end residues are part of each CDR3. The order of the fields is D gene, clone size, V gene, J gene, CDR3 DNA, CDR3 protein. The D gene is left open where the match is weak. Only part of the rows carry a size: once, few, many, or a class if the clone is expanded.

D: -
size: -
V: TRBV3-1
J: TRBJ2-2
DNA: TGTGCCAGCAGCCAAGATTCCCCCCCGGGGCGTACCGGGGAGCTGTTTTTT
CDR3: CASSQDSPPGRTGELFF

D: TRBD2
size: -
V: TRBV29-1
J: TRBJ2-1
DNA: TGCAGCGTTGTGACTAGCAATTTTAATGAGCAGTTCTTC
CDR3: CSVVTSNFNEQFF

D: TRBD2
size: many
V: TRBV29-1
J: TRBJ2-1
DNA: TGCAGCGTCCAAGGGAGGGCCGCTTACAATGAGCAGTTCTTC
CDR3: CSVQGRAAYNEQFF

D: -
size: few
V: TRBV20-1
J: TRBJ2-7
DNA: TGCAGTGCTAGAGCTCAGGGGGAGGGTTTCTTCTCCTACGAGCAGTACTTC
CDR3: CSARAQGEGFFSYEQYF

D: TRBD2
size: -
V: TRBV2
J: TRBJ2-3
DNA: TGTGCCAGCAGTGTTAACGGGGGGGCCGAGGGAGATACGCAGTATTTT
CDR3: CASSVNGGAEGDTQYF

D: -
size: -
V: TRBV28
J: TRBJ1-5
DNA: TGTGCCAGCAGCTCACGACGAAATCAGCCCCAGCATTTT
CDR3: CASSSRRNQPQHF

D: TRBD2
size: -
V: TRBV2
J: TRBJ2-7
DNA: TGTGCCAGCAGTGTCCCGATCCAGGCGGGGGGCCTCTACGAGCAGTACTTC
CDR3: CASSVPIQAGGLYEQYF

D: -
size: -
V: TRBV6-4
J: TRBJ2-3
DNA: TGTGCCAGCAGTGACTCGGCGGGTAGCACAGATACGCAGTATTTT
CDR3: CASSDSAGSTDTQYF

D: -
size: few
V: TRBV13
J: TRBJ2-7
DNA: TGTGCCAGCAGCGGCATTTGGGGGAGTGCCTACGAGCAGTACTTC
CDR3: CASSGIWGSAYEQYF

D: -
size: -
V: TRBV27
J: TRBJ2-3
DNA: TGTGCCAGCAGTCCTCCCCCTAATGGAGTTGGTATCGGTACGCAGTATTTT
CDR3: CASSPPPNGVGIGTQYF

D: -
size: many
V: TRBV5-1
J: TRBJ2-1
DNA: TGCGCCAGCAGCGCGGGACCGGGGTCCAATGAGCAGTTCTTC
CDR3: CASSAGPGSNEQFF

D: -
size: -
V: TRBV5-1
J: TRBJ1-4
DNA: TGCGCCAGCAGCTTGCAGGGGTCTCAGAATGAAAAACTGTTTTTT
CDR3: CASSLQGSQNEKLFF

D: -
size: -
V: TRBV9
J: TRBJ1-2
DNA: TGTGCCAGCAGCGCGACAGGTTCGGCTGGTGGCTACACCTTC
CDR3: CASSATGSAGGYTF

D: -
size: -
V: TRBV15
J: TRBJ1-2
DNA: TGTGCCACCAGCAGAGCCCGGGGGGGCCCAGTAGGCTACACCTTC
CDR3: CATSRARGGPVGYTF

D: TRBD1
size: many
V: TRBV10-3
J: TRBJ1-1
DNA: TGTGCCATCAGTGCGAGACCCTCCGGGACAGGGGAAAACACTGAAGCTTTCTTT
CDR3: CAISARPSGTGENTEAFF

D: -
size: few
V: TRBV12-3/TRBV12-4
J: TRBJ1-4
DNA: TGTGCCAGCAGTCTAAGGGGGAGTGCTAATGAAAAACTGTTTTTT
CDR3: CASSLRGSANEKLFF

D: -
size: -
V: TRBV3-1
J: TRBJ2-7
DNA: TGTGCCAGCAGCCTTCAAATCGGGAGAACATACGAGCAGTACTTC
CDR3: CASSLQIGRTYEQYF

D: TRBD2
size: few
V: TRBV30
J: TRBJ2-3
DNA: TGTGCCCTTACGATGTGGCGGGAGGTCACAGATACGCAGTATTTT
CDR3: CALTMWREVTDTQYF

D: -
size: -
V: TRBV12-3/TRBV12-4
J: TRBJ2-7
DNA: TGTGCCAGCAGTCCCCGACAAGGATATGGGTCCTACGAGCAGTACTTC
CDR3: CASSPRQGYGSYEQYF

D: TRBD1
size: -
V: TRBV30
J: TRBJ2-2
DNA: TGTGCCTGGAGCCGGACAGGGAACGCCGGGGAGCTGTTTTTT
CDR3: CAWSRTGNAGELFF

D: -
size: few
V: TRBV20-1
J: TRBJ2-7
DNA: TGCAGTGCTAGGGAGGGACTTTCCTCCTACGAGCAGTACTTC
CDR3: CSAREGLSSYEQYF

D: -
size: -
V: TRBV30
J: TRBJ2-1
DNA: TGTGCCTGGAGTGACAGTGGACGGCAGTTCTTC
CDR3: CAWSDSGRQFF

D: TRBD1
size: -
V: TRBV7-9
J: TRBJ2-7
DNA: TGTGCCAGCAGCTTAGCGACGGGACAGAATTACGAGCAGTACTTC
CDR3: CASSLATGQNYEQYF

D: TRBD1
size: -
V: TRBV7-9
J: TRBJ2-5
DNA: TGTGCCAGCAGCTGGATGGGACAGAGCCAAGAGACCCAGTACTTC
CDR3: CASSWMGQSQETQYF

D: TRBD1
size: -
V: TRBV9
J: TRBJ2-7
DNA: TGTGCCAGCAGGGGACAGGGGGGCGAGCAGTACTTC
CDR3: CASRGQGGEQYF

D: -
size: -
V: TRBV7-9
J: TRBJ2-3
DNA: TGTGCTAATTCCCGGGGAGATACGCAGTATTTT
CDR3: CANSRGDTQYF

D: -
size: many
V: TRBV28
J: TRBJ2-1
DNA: TGTGCCAGCAGTTTGAAAAGGGGAATCCCGGGTGAGCAGTTCTTC
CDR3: CASSLKRGIPGEQFF

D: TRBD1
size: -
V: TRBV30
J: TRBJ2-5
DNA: TGTGCCTGGGGGACAGCAAGTATGAAAGAGACCCAGTACTTC
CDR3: CAWGTASMKETQYF

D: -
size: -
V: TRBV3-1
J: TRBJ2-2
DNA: TGTGCCAGCAGCCAAGAGGTGGGACTTTACACCACCGGGGAGCTGTTTTTT
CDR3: CASSQEVGLYTTGELFF

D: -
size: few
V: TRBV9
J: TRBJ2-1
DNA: TGTGCCAGCACCAGAGGGGGGGGAGGGGATGAGCAGTTCTTC
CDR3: CASTRGGGGDEQFF

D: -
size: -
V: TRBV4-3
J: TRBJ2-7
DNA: TGCGCCAGCAGCCAAGTGGCCTCTAACTACGAGCAGTACTTC
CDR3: CASSQVASNYEQYF

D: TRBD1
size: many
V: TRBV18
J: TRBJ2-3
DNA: TGTGCCAGCACCAGCTGGACAGGGAGGACAGATACGCAGTATTTT
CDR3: CASTSWTGRTDTQYF

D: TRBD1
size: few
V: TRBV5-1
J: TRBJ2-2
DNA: TGCGCCAGCAGCTGGGGGACAGGGGCGCACACCGGGGAGCTGTTTTTT
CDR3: CASSWGTGAHTGELFF

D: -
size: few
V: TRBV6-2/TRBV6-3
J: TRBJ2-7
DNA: TGTGCCAGCAGTTACAACGGGGCCTACGAGCAGTACTTC
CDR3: CASSYNGAYEQYF

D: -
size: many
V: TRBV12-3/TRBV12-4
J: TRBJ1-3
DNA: TGTGCCAGACCCTCGGATGGGGGTTGTGGAAACACCATATATTTT
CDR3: CARPSDGGCGNTIYF

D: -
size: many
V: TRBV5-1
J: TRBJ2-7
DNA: TGCGCCAGCAGCCTCAATGGGGGCGGGGAGCAGTACTTC
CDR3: CASSLNGGGEQYF

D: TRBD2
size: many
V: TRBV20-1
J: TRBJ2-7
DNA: TGCAGTGCTAGAGAGAGAGCGGGGGGCTCCTACGAGCAGTACTTC
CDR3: CSARERAGGSYEQYF

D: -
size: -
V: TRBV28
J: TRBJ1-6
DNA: TGTGCCAGCAGGGGGGATTATAATTCACCCCTCCACTTT
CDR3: CASRGDYNSPLHF

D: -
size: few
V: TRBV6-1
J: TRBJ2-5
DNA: TGTGCCAGCAGTCAGGGAGGAATACAAGAGACCCAGTACTTC
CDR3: CASSQGGIQETQYF

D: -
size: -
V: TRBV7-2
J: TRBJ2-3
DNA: TGTGCCAGCAGCCCCGCATTAATACTCTCCACAGATACGCAGTATTTT
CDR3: CASSPALILSTDTQYF

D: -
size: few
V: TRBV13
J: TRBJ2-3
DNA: TGTGCCAGCGGGGTCGATGGGGAGATTTCCACAGATACGCAGTATTTT
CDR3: CASGVDGEISTDTQYF

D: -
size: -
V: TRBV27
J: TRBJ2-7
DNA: TGTGCCAGCGGGACACCCGGTGTGGGTCGCGAGCAGTACTTC
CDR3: CASGTPGVGREQYF

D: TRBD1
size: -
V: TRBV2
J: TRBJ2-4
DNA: TGTGCCAGCAGGCCACAGGGGACGGGCGTTAACATTCAGTACTTC
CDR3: CASRPQGTGVNIQYF

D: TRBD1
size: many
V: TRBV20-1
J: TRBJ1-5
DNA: TGCAGTGCTAGCACAGGGGGCAGCGGCAATCAGCCCCAGCATTTT
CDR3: CSASTGGSGNQPQHF

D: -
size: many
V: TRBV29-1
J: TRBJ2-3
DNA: TGCAGCGTTGCCGGGATATACACAGATACGCAGTATTTT
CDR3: CSVAGIYTDTQYF

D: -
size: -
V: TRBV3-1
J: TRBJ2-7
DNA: TGTGCCAGCAGCCAGCACAGGAGGAGCTCCTACGAGCAGTACTTC
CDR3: CASSQHRRSSYEQYF

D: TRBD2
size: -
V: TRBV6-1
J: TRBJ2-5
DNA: TGTGCCAGCAGCGAAACGGGGGGGCGCGGGACCCAGTACTTC
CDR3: CASSETGGRGTQYF

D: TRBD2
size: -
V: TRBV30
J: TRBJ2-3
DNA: TGTGCCTGGAGTGTTCTAGCGGGAGAGGGGGGTACGCAGTATTTT
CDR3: CAWSVLAGEGGTQYF

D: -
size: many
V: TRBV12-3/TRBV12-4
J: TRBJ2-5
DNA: TGTGCCAGCGCTAGCGATGAGACCCAGTACTTC
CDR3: CASASDETQYF

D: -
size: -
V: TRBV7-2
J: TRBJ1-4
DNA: TGTGCCAGCAGCGAGGGCAGGGCGGAAAAACTGTTTTTT
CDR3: CASSEGRAEKLFF

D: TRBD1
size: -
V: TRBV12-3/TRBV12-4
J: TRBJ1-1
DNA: TGTGCCAGCAGTACAGGGACAGGGGTGGGTCAGAGAGCTTTCTTT
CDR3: CASSTGTGVGQRAFF

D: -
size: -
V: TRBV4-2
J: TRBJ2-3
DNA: TGTGCCAGCAGCCCTAGCAACACAGATACGCAGTATTTT
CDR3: CASSPSNTDTQYF

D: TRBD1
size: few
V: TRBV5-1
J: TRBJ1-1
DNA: TGCGCCAGCAGCTTGGGCCCGGGACAGGGGAGCACTGAAGCTTTCTTT
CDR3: CASSLGPGQGSTEAFF

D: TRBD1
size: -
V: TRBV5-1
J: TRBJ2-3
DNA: TGCGCCAGCAGCTCCTGGACAGGGATGACAGATACGCAGTATTTT
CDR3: CASSSWTGMTDTQYF

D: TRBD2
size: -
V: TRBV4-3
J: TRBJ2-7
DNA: TGCGCCAGCAGCCAGGACCGACGAACTAGCGGGAGCTCCTACGAGCAGTACTTC
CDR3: CASSQDRRTSGSSYEQYF

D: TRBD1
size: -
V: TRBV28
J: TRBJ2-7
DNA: TGTGCCAGCAGCACCGGGACAGGGGGCTTCGAGCAGTACTTC
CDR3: CASSTGTGGFEQYF

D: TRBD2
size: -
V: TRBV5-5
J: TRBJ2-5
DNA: TGTGCCAGCAGCTTGGCGGGACTAGCGGGTGTGGAGACCCAGTACTTC
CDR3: CASSLAGLAGVETQYF

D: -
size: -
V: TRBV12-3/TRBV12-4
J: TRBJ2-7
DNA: TGTGCCAGCAGTTTAGCCCTTATGTACGAGCAGTACTTC
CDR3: CASSLALMYEQYF